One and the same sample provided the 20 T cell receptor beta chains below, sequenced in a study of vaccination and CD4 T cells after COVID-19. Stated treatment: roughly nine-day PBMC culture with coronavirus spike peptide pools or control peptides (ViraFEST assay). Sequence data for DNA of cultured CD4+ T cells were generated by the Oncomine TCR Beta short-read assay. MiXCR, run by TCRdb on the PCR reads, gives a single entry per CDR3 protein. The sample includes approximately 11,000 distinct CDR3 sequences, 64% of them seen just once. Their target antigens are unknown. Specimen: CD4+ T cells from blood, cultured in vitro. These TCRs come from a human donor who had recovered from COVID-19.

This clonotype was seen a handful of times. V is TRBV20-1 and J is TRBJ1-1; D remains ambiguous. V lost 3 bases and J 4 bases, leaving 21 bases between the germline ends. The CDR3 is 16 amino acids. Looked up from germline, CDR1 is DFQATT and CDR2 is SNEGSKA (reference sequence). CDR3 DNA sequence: TGCAGTGCTAGTAGTTCCGGGAGGGTGGGATTCACTGAAGCTTTCTTT. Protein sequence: CSASSSGRVGFTEAFF.

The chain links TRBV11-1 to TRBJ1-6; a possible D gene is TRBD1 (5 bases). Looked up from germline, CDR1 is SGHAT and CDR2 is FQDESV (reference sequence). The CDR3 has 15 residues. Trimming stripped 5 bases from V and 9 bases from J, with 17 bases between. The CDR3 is CASSRDSHQGSPLHF. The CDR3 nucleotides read TGTGCCAGCAGCCGAGACAGTCACCAGGGTTCACCCCTCCACTTT. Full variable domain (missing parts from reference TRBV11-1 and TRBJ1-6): EAEVAQSPRYKITEKSQAVAFWCDPISGHATLYWYRQILGQGPELLVQFQDESVVDDSQLPKDRFSAERLKGVDSTLKIQPAELGDSAMYLCASSRDSHQGSPLHFGNGTRLTVT.

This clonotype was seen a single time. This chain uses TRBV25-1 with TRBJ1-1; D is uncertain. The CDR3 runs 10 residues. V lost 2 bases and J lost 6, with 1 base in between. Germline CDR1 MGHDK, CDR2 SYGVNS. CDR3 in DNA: TGTGCCAGCAGTGAAGCTGAAGCTTTCTTT. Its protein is CASSEAEAFF.

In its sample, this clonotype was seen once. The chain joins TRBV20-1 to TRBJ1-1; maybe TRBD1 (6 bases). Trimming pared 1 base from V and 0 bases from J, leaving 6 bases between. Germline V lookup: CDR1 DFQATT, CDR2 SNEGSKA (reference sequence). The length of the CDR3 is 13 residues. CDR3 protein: CSARGTVNTEAFF. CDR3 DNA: TGCAGTGCTAGAGGGACAGTGAACACTGAAGCTTTCTTT.

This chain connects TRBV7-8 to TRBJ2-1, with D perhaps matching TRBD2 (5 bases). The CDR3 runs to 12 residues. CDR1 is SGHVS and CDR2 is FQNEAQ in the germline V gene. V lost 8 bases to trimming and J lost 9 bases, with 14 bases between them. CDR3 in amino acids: CASGRLRGEQFF. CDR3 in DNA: TGTGCCAGCGGCCGACTCCGGGGTGAGCAGTTCTTC.

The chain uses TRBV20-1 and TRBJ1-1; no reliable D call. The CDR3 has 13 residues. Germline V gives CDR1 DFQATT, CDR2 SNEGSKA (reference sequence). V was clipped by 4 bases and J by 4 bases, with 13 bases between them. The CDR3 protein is CSAKTIMGTEAFF. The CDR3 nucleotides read TGCAGTGCTAAGACAATTATGGGCACTGAAGCTTTCTTT.

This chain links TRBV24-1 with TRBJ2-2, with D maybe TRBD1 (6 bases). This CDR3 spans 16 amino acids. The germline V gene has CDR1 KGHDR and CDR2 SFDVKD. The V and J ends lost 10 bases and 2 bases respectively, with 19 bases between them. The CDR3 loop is CATSSAGTLNTGELFF. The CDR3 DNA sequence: TGTGCCACTAGTTCCGCCGGGACACTAAACACCGGGGAGCTGTTTTTT.

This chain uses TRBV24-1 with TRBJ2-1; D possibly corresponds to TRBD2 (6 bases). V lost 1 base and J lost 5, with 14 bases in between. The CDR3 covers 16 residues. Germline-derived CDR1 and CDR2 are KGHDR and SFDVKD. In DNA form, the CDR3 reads TGTGCCACCAGTGATTTTGGCCAGGAGGGGCACAATGAGCAGTTCTTC. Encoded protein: CATSDFGQEGHNEQFF.

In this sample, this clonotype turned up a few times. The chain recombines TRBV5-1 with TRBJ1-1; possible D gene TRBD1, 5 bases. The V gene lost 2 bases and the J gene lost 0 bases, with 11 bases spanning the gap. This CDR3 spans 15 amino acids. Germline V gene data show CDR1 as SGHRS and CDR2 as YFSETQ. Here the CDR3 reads CASSLGELVNTEAFF. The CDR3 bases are TGCGCCAGCAGCTTAGGGGAACTGGTGAACACTGAAGCTTTCTTT. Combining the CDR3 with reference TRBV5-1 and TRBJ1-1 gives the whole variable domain KAGVTQTPRYLIKTRGQQVTLSCSPISGHRSVSWYQQTPGQGLQFLFEYFSETQRNKGNFPGRFSGRQFSNSRSEMNVSTLELGDSALYLCASSLGELVNTEAFFGQGTRLTVV.

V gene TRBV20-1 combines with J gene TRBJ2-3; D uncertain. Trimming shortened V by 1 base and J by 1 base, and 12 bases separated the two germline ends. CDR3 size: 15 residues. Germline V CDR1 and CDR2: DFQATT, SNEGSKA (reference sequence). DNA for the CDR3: TGCAGTGCTAGAGTTGCGGAACGGGGCACAGATACGCAGTATTTT. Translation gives CSARVAERGTDTQYF.

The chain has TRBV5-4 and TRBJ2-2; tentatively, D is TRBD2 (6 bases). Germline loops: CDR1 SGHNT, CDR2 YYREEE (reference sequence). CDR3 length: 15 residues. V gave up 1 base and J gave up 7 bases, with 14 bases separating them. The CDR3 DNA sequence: TGTGCCAGCAGCTTGCGCCGGGAGCGGAGCGGGGAGCTGTTTTTT. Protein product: CASSLRRERSGELFF. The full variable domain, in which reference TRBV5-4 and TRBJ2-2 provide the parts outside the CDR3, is ETGVTQSPTHLIKTRGQQVTLRCSSQSGHNTVSWYQQALGQGPQFIFQYYREEENGRGNFPPRFSGLQFPNYSSELNVNALELDDSALYLCASSLRRERSGELFFGEGSRLTVL.

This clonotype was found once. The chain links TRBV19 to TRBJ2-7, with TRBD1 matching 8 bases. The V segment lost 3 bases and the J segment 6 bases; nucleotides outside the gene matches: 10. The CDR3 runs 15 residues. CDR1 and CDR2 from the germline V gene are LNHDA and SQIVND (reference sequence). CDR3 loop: CASSIPGTGVFEQYF. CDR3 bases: TGTGCCAGTAGTATCCCCGGGACAGGCGTCTTCGAGCAGTACTTC. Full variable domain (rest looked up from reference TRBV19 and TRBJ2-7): DGGITQSPKYLFRKEGQNVTLSCEQNLNHDAMYWYRQDPGQGLRLIYYSQIVNDFQKGDIAEGYSVSREKKESFPLTVTSAQKNPTAFYLCASSIPGTGVFEQYFGPGTRLTVT.

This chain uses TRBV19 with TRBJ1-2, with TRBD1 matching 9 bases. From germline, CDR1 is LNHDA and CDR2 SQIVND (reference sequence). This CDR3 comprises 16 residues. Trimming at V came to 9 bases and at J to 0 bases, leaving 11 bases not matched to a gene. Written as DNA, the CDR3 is TGTGCCAGCCTCCACCGGGACAGGGACTCTAACTATGGCTACACCTTC. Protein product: CASLHRDRDSNYGYTF.

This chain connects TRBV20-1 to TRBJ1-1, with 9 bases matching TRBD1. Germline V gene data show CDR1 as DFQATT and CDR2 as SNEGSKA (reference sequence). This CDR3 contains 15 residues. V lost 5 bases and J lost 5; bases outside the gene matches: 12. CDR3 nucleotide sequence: TGCAGTGCTCAGGACAGGGGCCAGGGGGGGACTGAAGCTTTCTTT. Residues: CSAQDRGQGGTEAFF.

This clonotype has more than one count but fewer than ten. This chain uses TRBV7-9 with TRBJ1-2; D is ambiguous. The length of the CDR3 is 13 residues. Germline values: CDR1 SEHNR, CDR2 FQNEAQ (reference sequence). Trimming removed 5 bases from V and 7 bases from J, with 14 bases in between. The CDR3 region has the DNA TGTGCCAGCAGCCACCGGGATCTCCTTGGCTACACCTTC. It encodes CASSHRDLLGYTF.

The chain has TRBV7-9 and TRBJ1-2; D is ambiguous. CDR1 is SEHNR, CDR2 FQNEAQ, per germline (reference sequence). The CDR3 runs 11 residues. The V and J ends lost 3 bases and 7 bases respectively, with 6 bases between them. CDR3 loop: CASSFGVGYTF. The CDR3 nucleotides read TGTGCCAGCAGCTTCGGGGTTGGCTACACCTTC. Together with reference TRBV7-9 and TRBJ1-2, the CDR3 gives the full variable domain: DTGVSQNPRHKITKRGQNVTFRCDPISEHNRLYWYRQTLGQGPEFLTYFQNEAQLEKSRLLSDRFSAERPKGSFSTLEIQRTEQGDSAMYLCASSFGVGYTFGSGTRLTVV.

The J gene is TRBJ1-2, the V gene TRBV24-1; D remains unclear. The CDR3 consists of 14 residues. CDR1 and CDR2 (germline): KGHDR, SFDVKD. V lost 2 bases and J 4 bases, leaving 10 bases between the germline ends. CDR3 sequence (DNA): TGTGCCACCAGTGATTGGGGAGTTTCCTATGGCTACACCTTC. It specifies CATSDWGVSYGYTF.

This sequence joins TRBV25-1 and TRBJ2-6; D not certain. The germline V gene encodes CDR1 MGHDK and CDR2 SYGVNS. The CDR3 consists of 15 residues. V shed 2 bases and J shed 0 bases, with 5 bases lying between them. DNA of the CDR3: TGTGCCAGCAGTGAAGCCGGCTCTGGGGCCAACGTCCTGACTTTC. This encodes CASSEAGSGANVLTF.

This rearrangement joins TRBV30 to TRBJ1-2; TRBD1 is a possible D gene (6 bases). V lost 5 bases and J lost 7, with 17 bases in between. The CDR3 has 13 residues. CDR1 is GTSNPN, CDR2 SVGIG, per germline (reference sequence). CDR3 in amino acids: CAWRVTGGLGYTF. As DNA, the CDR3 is TGTGCCTGGCGCGTGACAGGAGGGCTTGGCTACACCTTC.

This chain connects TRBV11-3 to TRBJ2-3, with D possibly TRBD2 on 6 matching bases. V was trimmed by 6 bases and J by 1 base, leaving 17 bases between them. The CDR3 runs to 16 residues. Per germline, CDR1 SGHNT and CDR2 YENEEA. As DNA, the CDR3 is TGTGCCAGCAGTCGGGACTCACGTTCGGGCACAGATACGCAGTATTTT. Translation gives CASSRDSRSGTDTQYF.